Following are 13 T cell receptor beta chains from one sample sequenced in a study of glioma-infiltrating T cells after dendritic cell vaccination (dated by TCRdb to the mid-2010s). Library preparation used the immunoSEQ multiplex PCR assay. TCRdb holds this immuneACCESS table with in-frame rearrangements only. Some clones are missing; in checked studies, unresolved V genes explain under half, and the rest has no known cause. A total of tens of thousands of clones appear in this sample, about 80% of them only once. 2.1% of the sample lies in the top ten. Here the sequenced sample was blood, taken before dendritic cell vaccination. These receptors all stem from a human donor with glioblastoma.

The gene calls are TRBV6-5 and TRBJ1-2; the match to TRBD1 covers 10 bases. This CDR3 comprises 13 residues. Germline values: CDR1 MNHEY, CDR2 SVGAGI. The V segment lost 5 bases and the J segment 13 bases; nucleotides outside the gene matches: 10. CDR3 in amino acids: CASSQTDRDRGTF. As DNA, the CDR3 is TGTGCCAGCAGTCAAACCGACAGGGACAGGGGCACCTTC.

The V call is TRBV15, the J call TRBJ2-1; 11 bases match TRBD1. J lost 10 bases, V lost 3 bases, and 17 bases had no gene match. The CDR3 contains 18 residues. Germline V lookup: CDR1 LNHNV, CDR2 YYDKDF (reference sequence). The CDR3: CATSSSVGQGARRGEQFF. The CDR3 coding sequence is TGTGCCACCAGCAGCTCAGTAGGACAGGGGGCTAGGAGGGGGGAGCAGTTCTTC.

The CDR3 coding sequence is TGTGCCAGCAGCCAAGACCTCCCACTAGCAGCCCACAACTACAATGAGCAGTTCTTC. This encodes CASSQDLPLAAHNYNEQFF. This chain links TRBV4-2 with TRBJ2-1; perhaps TRBD2 as D (6 bases). CDR1 LGHNA and CDR2 YNFKEQ come from the germline V gene. Trimming pared 0 bases from V and 3 bases from J, leaving 21 bases between. The length of the CDR3 is 19 residues.

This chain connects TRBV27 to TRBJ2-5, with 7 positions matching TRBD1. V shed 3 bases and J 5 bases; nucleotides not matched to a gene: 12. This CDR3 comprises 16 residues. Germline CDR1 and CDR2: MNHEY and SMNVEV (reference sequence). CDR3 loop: CASSFHTTGSSETQYF. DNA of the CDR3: TGTGCCAGCAGTTTTCACACGACAGGGTCGAGTGAGACCCAGTACTTC.

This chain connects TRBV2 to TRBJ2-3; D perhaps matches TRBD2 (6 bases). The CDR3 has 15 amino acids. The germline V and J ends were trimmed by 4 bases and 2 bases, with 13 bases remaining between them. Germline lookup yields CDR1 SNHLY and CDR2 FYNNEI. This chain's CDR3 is CASSALGRDTDTQYF. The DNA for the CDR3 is TGTGCCAGCAGTGCCTTAGGGCGGGACACAGATACGCAGTATTTT.

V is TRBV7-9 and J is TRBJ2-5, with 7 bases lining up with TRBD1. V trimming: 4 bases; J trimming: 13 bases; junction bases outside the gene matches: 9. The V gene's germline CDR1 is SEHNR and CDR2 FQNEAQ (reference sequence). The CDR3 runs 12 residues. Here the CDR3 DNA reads TGTGCCAGCAGCTCCCATCCGGGACAGCGGTACTTC. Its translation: CASSSHPGQRYF.

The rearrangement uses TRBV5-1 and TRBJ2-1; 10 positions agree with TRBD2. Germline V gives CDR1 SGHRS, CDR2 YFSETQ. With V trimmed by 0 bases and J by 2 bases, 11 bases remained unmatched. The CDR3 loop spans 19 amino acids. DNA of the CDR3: TGCGCCAGCAGCTTGGTACAGCGGGGGGGCCTCGTCCCCTACAATGAGCAGTTCTTC. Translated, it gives CASSLVQRGGLVPYNEQFF.

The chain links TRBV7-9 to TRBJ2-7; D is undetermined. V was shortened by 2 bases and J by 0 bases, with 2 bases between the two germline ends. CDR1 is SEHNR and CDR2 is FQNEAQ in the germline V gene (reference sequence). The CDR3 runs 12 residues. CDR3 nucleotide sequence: TGTGCCAGCAGCTTACACTCCTACGAGCAGTACTTC. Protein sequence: CASSLHSYEQYF. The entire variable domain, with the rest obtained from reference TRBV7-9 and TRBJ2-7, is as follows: DTGVSQNPRHKITKRGQNVTFRCDPISEHNRLYWYRQTLGQGPEFLTYFQNEAQLEKSRLLSDRFSAERPKGSFSTLEIQRTEQGDSAMYLCASSLHSYEQYFGPGTRLTVT.

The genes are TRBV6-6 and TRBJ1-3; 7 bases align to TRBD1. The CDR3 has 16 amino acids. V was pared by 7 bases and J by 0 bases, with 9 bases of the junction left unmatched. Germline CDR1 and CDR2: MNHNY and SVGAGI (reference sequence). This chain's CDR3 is CASTRGQSLSGNTIYF. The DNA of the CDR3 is TGTGCCAGCACCAGGGGACAGTCTCTCTCTGGAAACACCATATATTTT.

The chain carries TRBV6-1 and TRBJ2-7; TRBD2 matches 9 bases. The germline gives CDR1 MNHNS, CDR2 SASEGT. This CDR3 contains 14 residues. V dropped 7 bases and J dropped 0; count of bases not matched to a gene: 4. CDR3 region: CASIGGRASYEQYV. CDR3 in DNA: TGTGCCAGCATAGGCGGGAGGGCCTCCTACGAGCAGTACGTC.

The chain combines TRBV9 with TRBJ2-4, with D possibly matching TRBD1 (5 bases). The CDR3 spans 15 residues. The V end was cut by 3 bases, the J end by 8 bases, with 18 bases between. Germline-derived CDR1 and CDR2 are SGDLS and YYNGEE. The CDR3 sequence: CASSAQGDSGDIQYF. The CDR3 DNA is TGTGCCAGCAGCGCGCAGGGCGATTCTGGGGACATTCAGTACTTC.

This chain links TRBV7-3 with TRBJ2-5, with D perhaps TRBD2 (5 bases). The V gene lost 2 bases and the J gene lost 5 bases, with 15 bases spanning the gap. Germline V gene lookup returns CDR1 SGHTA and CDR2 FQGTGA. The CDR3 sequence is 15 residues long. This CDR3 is CASSLGPNTGETQYF. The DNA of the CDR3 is TGTGCCAGCAGCTTAGGACCTAATACGGGGGAGACCCAGTACTTC.

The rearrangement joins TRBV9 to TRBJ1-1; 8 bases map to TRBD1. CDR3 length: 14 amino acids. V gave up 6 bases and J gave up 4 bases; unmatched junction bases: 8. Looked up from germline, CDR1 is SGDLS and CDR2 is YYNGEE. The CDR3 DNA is TGTGCCAGCACCGAGGGGACAGGTCCCACTGAAGCTTTCTTT. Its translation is CASTEGTGPTEAFF.